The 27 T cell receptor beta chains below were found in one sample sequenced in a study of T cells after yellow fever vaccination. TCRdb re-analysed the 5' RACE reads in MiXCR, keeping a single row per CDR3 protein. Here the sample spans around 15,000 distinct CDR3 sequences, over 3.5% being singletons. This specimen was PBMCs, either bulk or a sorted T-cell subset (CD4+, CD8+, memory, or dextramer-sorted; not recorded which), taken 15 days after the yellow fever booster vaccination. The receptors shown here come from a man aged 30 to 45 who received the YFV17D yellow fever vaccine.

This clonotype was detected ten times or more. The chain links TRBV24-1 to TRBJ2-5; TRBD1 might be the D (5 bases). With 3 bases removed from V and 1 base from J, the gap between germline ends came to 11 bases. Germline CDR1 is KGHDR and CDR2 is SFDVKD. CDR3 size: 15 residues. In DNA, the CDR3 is TGTGCCACCAGTGATCCGACAGATCCCCAAGAGACCCAGTACTTC. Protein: CATSDPTDPQETQYF.

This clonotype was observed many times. CDR3 loop: CSARPLGDNEQFF. The CDR3 region has the DNA TGCAGTGCTAGGCCCCTGGGAGACAATGAGCAGTTCTTC. The V and J genes are TRBV20-1 and TRBJ2-1, with a possible D match to TRBD2 (5 bases). Germline CDR1 is DFQATT and CDR2 is SNEGSKA (reference sequence). The CDR3 totals 13 residues. The V end was cut by 3 bases, the J end by 5 bases, with 11 bases between.

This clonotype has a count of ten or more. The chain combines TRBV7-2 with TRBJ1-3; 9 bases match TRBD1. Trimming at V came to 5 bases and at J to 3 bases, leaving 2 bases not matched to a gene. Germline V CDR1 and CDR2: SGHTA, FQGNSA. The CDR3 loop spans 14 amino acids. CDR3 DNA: TGTGCCAGCAGCCTGGGACAGGGTGGAAACACCATATATTTT. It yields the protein CASSLGQGGNTIYF.

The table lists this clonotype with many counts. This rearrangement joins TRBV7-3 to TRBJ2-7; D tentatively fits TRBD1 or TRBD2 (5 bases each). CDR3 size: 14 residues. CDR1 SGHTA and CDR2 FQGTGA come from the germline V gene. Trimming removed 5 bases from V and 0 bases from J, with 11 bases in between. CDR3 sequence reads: CASSPGTDSYEQYF. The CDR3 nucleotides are TGTGCCAGCAGCCCCGGGACGGACTCCTACGAGCAGTACTTC. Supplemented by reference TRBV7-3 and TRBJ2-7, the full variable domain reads GAGVSQTPSNKVTEKGKYVELRCDPISGHTALYWYRQSLGQGPEFLIYFQGTGAADDSGLPNDRFFAVRPEGSVSTLKIQRTERGDSAVYLCASSPGTDSYEQYFGPGTRLTVT.

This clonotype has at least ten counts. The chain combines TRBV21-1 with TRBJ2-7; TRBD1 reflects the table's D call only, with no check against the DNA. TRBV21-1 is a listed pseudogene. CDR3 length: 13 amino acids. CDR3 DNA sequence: TGTGCCAGACGACAGGGGCGGTCTCCCGAGCAGTACTTC. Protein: CARRQGRSPEQYF.

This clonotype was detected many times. DNA for the CDR3: TGTGCCAGCGAAGAGGAACGGCACGCCATCGGCACAGATACGCAGTATTTT. This sequence encodes CASEEERHAIGTDTQYF. The V gene is TRBV2, the J gene TRBJ2-3; D is ambiguous. Germline-derived CDR1 and CDR2 are SNHLY and FYNNEI. V gave up 8 bases and J gave up 1 base, with 22 bases separating them. The CDR3 is made up of 17 amino acids.

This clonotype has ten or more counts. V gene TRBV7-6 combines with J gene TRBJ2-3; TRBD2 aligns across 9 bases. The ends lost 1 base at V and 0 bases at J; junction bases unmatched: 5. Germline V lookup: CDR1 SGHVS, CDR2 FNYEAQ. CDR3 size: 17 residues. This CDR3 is CASSLVDGTSSTDTQYF. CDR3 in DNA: TGTGCCAGCAGCTTAGTCGACGGGACTAGCAGCACAGATACGCAGTATTTT.

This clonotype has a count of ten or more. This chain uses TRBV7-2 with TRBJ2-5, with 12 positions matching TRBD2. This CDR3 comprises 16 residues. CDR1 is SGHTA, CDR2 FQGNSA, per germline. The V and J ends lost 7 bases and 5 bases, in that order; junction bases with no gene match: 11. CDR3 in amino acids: CASILTLAGGSETQYF. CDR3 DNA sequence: TGTGCCAGCATCCTAACACTAGCGGGAGGTTCCGAGACCCAGTACTTC.

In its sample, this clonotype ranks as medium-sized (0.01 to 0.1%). The CDR3 sequence is CATNPTGRWDIQYF. The CDR3 DNA follows: TGTGCCACCAATCCGACAGGGAGATGGGACATTCAGTACTTC. The rearrangement links TRBV28 to TRBJ2-4; TRBD1 agrees at 7 bases. The CDR3 length is 14 residues. V was pared by 10 bases and J by 8 bases, with 14 bases of the junction left unmatched. CDR1 is MDHEN, CDR2 SYDVKM, per germline.

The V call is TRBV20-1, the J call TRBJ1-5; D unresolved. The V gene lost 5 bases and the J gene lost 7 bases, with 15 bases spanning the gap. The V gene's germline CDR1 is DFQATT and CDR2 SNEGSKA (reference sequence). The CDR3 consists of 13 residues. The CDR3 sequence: CSARGHHKQPQHF. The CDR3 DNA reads TGCAGTGCTCGCGGCCACCATAAGCAGCCCCAGCATTTT.

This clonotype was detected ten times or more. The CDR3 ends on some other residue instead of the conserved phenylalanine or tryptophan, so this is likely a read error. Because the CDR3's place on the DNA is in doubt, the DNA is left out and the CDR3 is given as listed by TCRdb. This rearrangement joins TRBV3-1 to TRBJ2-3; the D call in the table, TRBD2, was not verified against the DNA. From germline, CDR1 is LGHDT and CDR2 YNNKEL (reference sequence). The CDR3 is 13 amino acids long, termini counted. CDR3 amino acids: CASSRAEGLVPEL.

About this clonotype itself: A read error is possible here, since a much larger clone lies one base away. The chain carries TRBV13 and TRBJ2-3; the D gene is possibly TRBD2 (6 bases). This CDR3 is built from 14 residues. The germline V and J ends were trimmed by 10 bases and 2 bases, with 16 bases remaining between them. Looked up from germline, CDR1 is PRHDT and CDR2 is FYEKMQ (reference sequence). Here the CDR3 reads CAITETSTTDTQYF. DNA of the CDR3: TGTGCCATCACCGAGACTAGTACCACAGATACGCAGTATTTT. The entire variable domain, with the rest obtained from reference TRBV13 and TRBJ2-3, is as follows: AAGVIQSPRHLIKEKRETATLKCYPIPRHDTVYWYQQGPGQDPQFLISFYEKMQSDKGSIPDRFSAQQFSDYHSELNMSSLELGDSALYFCAITETSTTDTQYFGPGTRLTVL.

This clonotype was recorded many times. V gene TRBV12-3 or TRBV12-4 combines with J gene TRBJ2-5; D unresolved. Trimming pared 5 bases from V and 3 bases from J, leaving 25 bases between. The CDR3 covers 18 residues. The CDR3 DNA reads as TGTGCCAGCAGTCCTAAATTTGGGCAGCAGAGTACGGAAGAGACCCAGTACTTC. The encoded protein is CASSPKFGQQSTEETQYF.

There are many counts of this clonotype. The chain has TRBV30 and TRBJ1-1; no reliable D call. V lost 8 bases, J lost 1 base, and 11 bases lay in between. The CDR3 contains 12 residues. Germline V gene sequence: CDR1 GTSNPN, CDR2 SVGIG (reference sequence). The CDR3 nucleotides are TGTGCCACCGCGGACTGGAACACTGAAGCTTTCTTT. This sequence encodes CATADWNTEAFF.

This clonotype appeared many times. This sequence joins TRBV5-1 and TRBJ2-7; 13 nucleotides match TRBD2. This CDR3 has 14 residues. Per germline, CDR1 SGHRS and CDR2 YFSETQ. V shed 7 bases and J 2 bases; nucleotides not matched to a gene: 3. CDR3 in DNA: TGCGCCAGCCGCGGGACTAGCGGGACCTACGAGCAGTACTTC. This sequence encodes CASRGTSGTYEQYF.

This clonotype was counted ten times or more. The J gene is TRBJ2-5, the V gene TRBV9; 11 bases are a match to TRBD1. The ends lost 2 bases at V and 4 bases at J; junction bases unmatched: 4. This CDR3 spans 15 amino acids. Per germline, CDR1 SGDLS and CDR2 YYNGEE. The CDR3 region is CASSVTGTGGETQYF. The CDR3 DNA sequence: TGTGCCAGCAGCGTGACTGGGACAGGGGGAGAGACCCAGTACTTC.

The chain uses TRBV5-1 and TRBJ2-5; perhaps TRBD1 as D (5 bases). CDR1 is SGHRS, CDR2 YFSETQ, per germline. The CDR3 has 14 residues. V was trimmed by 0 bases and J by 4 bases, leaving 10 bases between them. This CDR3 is CASSLGGSGETQYF. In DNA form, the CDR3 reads TGCGCCAGCAGCTTGGGGGGCTCGGGAGAGACCCAGTACTTC.

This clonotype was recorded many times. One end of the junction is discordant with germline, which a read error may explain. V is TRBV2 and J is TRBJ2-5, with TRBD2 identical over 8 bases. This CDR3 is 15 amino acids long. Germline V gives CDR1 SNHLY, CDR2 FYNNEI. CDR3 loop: CASREAGAAQETQYF. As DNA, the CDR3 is TGTGCCAGCAGAGAAGCGGGAGCGGCCCAAGAGACCCAGTACTTC.

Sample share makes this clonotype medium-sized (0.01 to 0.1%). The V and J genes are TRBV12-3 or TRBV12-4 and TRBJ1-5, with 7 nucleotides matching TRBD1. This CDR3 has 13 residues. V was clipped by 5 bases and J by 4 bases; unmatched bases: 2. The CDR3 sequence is CASSRRGNQPQHF. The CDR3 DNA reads TGTGCCAGCAGTCGCAGGGGGAATCAGCCCCAGCATTTT.

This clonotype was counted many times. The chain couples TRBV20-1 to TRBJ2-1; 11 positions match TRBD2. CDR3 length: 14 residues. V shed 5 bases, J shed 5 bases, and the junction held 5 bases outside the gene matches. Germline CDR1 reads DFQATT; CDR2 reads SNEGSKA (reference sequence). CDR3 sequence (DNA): TGCAGTGCTGCGCCGGGACTAGCGGACAATGAGCAGTTCTTC. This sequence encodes CSAAPGLADNEQFF.

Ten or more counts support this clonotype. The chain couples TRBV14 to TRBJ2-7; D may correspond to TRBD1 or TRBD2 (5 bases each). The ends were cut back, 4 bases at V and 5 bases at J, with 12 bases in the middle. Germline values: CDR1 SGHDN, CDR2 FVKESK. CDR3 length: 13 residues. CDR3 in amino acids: CASSPEGYDEQYF. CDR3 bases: TGTGCCAGCAGCCCTGAGGGGTACGACGAGCAGTACTTC. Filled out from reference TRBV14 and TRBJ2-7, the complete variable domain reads EAGVTQFPSHSVIEKGQTVTLRCDPISGHDNLYWYRRVMGKEIKFLLHFVKESKQDESGMPNNRFLAERTGGTYSTLKVQPAELEDSGVYFCASSPEGYDEQYFGPGTRLTVT.

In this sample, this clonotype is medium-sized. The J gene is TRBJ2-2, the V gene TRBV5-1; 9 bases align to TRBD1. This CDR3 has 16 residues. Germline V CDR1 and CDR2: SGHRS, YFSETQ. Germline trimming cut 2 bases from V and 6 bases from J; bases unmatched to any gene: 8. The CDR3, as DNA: TGCGCCAGCAGCTTCCGGACAGGGGCCTTCGCCGGGGAGCTGTTTTTT. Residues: CASSFRTGAFAGELFF.

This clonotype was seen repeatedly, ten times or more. The CDR3 is CASSPWSVMNTGELFF. The CDR3 coding sequence is TGTGCCAGCAGCCCCTGGTCCGTTATGAACACCGGGGAGCTGTTTTTT. The chain couples TRBV9 to TRBJ2-2; D not resolved. Trimming stripped 4 bases from V and 1 base from J, with 14 bases between. The CDR3 sequence is 16 residues long. CDR1 and CDR2 (germline): SGDLS, YYNGEE.

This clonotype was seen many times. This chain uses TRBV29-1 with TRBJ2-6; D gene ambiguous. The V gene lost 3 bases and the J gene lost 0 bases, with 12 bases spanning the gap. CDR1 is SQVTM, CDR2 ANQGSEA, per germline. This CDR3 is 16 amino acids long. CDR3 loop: CSVDTDWSSGANVLTF. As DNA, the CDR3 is TGCAGCGTTGATACAGACTGGTCCTCTGGGGCCAACGTCCTGACTTTC.

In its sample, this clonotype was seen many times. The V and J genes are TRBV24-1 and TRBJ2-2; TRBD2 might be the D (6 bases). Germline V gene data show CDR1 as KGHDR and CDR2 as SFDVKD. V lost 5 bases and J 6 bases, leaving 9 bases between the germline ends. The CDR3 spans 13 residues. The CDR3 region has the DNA TGTGCCACCAGTGCGTCGGGGGCCGGGGAGCTGTTTTTT. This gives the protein CATSASGAGELFF.

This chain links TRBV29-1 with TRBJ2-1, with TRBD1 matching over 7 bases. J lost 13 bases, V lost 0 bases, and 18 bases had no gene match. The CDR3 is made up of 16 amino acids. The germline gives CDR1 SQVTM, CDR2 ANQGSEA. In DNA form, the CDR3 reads TGCAGCGTTGAAGATCTTCCGGGACAGTCCGACCGCACCCAGTTCTTC. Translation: CSVEDLPGQSDRTQFF.

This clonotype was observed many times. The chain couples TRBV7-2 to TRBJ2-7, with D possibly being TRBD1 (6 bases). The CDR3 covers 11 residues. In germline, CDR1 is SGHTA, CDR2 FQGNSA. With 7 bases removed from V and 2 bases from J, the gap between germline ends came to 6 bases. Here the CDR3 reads CASTGAYEQYF. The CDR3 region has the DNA TGTGCCAGCACAGGGGCCTACGAGCAGTACTTC.